The source of this TCR beta chain is a study of regulatory T cells in long-lasting Graves disease. Study conclusions and caveats: Repertoires from persistent disease leaned toward TRBV28, TRBJ1-2 and TRBJ2-5.

CDR1 is SGDLS, CDR2 YYNGEE, per germline. Trimming removed 4 bases at V and 4 bases at J, with 12 bases between. The CDR3 is 14 residues long. Time point here: newly diagnosed GD, antithyroid drugs for less than 3 months. PBMCs provided the RNA from which the TCR library was made. Combining iRepertoire HTBI primers with Arm-PCR of CDR3 regions, the authors built TCR beta libraries. Each CDR3 protein gets one entry after TCRdb re-called the multiplex PCR reads with MiXCR. The profile shows hundreds of thousands of distinct CDR3 sequences, approximately 12% of them singletons. Notes on this clonotype: Its antigen is not known.

This sample was shared with a second study, whose subject was T cells in Graves' hyperthyroidism and ophthalmopathy. That work states: When ophthalmopathy did not progress within 18 months, Graves' hyperthyroidism was considered stable. Reasons for excluding patients were uncontrolled infection, other autoimmune disease, pregnancy or lactation.

The sample consisted of peripheral blood mononuclear cells (PBMCs), taken at new diagnosis, from a patient treated with antithyroid drugs. This clonotype originated in a woman in her 30s with Graves disease. The chain employs TRBV9 and TRBJ1-5; D not resolved. The CDR3 DNA sequence: TGTGCCAGCAGCCCGGAGCCGGCTAATCAGCCCCAGCATTTT. Translation gives CASSPEPANQPQHF. The full variable domain, with the rest looked up from reference TRBV9 and TRBJ1-5, is DSGVTQTPKHLITATGQRVTLRCSPRSGDLSVYWYQQSLDQGLQFLIQYYNGEERAKGNILERFSAQQFPDLHSELNLSSLELGDSALYFCASSPEPANQPQHFGDGTRLSIL.